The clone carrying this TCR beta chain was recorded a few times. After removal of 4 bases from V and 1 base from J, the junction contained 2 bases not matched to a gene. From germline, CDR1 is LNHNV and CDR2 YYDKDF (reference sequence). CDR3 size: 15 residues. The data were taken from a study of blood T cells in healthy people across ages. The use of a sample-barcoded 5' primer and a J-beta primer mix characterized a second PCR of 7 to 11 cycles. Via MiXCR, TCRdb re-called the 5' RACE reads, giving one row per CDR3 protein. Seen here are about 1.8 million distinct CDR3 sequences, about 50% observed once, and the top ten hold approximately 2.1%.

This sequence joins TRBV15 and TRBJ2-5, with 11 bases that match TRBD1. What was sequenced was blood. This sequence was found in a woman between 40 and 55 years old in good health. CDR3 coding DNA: TGTGCCACCAGCAAGGGGACAGGGGGCCAAGAGACCCAGTACTTC. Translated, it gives CATSKGTGGQETQYF.